This T cell receptor (beta chain) is from a study of blood T cell repertoires in COVID-19. Overall study: Collection of acute and convalescent COVID-19 samples took place in the United States, Italy and Spain.

Original processing notes: Counts of nucleated cells, estimated from reference gene primer amplification, were obtained. Clones were sequenced by immunoSEQ multiplex PCR, and TCRdb holds only the in-frame ones, with some missing. That table supplies the V and J calls and clone size; D and trimming were determined from the DNA. The sample yields 110,000 to 150,000 clones, 84% seen once. The source of this sequence is a human donor in a cohort sampled during active COVID-19. Sequenced material: peripheral blood.

Here the CDR3 reads CASSPYYRGGDYGYTF. The DNA of the CDR3 is TGTGCCAGCAGCCCTTATTATCGGGGTGGAGACTATGGCTACACCTTC. The V call is TRBV5-6, the J call TRBJ1-2; D is unclear. The germline V gene encodes CDR1 SGHDT and CDR2 YYEEEE. Between the trimmed V and J ends, which lost 4 bases and 3 bases, there was a span of 19 bases. The CDR3 totals 16 residues.